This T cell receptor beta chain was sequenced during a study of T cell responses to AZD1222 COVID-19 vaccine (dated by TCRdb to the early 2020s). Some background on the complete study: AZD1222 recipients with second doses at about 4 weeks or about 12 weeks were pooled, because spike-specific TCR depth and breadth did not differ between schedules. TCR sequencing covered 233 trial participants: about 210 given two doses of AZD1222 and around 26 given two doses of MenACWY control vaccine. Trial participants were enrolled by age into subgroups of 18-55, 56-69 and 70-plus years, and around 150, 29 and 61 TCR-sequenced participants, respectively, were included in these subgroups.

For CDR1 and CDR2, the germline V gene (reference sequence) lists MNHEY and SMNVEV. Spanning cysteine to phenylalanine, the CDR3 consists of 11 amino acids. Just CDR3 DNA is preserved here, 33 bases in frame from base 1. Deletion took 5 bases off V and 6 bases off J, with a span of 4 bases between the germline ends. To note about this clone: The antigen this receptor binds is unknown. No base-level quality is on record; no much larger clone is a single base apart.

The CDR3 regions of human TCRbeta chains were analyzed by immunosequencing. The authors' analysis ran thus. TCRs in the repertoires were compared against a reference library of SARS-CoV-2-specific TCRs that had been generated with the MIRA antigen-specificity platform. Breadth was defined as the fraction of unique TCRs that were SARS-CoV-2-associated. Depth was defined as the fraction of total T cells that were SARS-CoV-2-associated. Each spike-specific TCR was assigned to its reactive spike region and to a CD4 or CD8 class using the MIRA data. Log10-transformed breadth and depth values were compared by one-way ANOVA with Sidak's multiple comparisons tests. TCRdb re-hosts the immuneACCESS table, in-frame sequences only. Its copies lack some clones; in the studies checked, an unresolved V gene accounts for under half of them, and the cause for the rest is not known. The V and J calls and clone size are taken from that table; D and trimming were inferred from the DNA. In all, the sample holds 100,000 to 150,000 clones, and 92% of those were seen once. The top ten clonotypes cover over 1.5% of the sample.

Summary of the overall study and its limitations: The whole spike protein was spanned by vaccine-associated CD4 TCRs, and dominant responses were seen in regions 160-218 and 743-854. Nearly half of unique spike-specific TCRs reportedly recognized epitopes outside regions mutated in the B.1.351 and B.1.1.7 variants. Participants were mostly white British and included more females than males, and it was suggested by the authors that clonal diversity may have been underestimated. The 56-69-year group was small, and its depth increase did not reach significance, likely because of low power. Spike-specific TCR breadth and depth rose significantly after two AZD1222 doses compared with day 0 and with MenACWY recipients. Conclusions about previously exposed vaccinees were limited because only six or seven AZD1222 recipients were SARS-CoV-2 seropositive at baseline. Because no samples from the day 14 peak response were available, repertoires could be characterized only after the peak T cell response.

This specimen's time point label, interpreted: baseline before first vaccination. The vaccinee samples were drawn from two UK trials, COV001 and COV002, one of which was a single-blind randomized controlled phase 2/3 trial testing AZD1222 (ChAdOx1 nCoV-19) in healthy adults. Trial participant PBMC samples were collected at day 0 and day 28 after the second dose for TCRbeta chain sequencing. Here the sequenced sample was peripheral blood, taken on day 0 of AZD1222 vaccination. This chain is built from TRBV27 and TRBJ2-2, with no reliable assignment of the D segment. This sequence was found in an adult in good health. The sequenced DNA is TGTGCCAGCAGTATTTCCGGGGAGCTGTTTTTT. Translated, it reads CASSISGELFF.